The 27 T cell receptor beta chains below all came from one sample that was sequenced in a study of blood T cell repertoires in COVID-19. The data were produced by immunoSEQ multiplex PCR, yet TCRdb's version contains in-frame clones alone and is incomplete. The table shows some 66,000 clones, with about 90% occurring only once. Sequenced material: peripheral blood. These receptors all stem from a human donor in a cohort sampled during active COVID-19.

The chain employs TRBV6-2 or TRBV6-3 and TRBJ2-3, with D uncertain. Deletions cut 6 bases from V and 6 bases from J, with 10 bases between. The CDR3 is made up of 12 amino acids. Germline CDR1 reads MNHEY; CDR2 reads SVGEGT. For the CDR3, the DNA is TGTGCCAGCAGCCCGACGAGGGATACGCAGTATTTT. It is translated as CASSPTRDTQYF.

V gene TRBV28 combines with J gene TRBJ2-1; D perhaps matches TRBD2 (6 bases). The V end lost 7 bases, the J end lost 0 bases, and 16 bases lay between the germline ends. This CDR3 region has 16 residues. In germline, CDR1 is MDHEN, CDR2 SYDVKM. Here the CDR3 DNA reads TGTGCCAGCACGGTTCGGGAGTCCTACTCCTACAATGAGCAGTTCTTC. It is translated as CASTVRESYSYNEQFF.

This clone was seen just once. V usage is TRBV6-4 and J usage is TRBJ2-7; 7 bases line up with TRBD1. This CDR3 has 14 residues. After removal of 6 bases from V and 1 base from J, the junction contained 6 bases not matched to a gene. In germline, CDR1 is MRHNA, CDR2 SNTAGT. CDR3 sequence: CASSVQGKSYEQYF. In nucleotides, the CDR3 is TGTGCCAGCAGCGTACAGGGGAAGTCCTACGAGCAGTACTTC.

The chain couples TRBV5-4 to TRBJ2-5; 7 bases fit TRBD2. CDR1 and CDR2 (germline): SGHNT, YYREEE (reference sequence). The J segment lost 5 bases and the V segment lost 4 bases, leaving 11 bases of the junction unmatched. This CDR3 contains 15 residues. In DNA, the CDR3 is TGTGCCAGCAGCCCCCGACTAGCTACAACGGAGACCCAGTACTTC. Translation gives CASSPRLATTETQYF.

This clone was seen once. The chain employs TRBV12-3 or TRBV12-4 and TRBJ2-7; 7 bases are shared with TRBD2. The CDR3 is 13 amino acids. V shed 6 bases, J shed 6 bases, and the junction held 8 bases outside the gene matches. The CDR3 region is CASRGGKDSEQYF. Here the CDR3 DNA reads TGTGCCAGCAGGGGAGGGAAGGACTCCGAGCAGTACTTC.

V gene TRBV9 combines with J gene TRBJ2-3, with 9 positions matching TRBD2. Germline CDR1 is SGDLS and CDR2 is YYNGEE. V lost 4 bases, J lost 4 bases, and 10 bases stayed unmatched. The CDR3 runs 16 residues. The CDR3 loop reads CASSPPPKRGADTQYF. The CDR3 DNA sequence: TGTGCCAGCAGCCCCCCGCCCAAGCGGGGGGCAGATACGCAGTATTTT.

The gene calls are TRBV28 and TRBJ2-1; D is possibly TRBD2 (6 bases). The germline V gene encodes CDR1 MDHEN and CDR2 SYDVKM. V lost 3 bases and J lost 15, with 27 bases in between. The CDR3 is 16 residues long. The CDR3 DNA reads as TGTGCCAGCAGTTTTTATTCCCGTTCGGTCGGAGGGGTTTCGTTCTTC. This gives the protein CASSFYSRSVGGVSFF. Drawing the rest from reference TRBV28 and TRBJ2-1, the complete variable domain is DVKVTQSSRYLVKRTGEKVFLECVQDMDHENMFWYRQDPGLGLRLIYFSYDVKMKEKGDIPEGYSVSREKKERFSLILESASTNQTSMYLCASSFYSRSVGGVSFFGPGTRLTVL.

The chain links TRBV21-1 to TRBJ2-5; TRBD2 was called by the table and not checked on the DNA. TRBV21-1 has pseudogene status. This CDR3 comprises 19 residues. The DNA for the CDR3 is TGTGCCAGCAGCAAAAGGCCTCTAGCGGGCTCGTATTGCCAAGAGACCCAGTACTTC. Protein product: CASSKRPLAGSYCQETQYF.

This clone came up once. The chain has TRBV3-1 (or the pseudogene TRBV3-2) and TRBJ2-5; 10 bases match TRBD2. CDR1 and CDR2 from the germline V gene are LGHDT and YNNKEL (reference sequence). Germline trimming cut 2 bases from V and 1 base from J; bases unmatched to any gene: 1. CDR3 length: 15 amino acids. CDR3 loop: CASSQLAGVQETQYF. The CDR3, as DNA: TGTGCCAGCAGCCAACTAGCGGGGGTCCAAGAGACCCAGTACTTC.

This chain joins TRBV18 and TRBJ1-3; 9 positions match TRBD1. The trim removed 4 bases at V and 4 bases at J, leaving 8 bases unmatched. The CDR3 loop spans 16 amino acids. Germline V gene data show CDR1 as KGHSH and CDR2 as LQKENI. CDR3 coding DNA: TGTGCCAGCTCACAATCGTCGGACAGGGGAGGAAACACCATATATTTT. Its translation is CASSQSSDRGGNTIYF. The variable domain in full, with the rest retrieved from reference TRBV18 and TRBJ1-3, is NAGVMQNPRHLVRRRGQEARLRCSPMKGHSHVYWYRQLPEEGLKFMVYLQKENIIDESGMPKERFSAEFPKEGPSILRIQQVVRGDSAAYFCASSQSSDRGGNTIYFGEGSWLTVV.

CDR3 nucleotide sequence: TGTGCCAGCAGCTTTACCGGGACTAGCGGTTACAATGAGCAGTTCTTC. Translation gives CASSFTGTSGYNEQFF. The rearrangement links TRBV27 to TRBJ2-1; 11 bases fit TRBD2. Germline assignment: CDR1 MNHEY and CDR2 SMNVEV (reference sequence). The trim removed 6 bases at V and 4 bases at J, leaving 8 bases unmatched. This CDR3 is built from 16 residues.

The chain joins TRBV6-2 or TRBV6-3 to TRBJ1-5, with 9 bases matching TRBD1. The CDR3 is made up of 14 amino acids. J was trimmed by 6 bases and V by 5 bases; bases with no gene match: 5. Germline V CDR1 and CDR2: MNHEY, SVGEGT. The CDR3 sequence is CASSLTGGIQPQHF. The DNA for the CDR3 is TGTGCCAGCAGTCTGACAGGGGGTATTCAGCCCCAGCATTTT.

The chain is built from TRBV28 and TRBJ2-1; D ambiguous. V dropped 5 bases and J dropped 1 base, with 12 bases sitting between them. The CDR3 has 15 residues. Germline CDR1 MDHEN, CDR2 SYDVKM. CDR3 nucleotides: TGTGCCAGCAGTACCTCCGGTGCGTCCTACAATGAGCAGTTCTTC. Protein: CASSTSGASYNEQFF. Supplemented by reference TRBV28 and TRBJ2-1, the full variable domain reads DVKVTQSSRYLVKRTGEKVFLECVQDMDHENMFWYRQDPGLGLRLIYFSYDVKMKEKGDIPEGYSVSREKKERFSLILESASTNQTSMYLCASSTSGASYNEQFFGPGTRLTVL.

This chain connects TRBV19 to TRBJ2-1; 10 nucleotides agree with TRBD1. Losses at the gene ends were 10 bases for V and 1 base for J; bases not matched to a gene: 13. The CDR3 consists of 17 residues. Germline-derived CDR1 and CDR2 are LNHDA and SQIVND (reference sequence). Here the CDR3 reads CATMGQGPRFSYNEQFF. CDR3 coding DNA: TGTGCCACCATGGGACAGGGGCCGCGGTTTTCCTACAATGAGCAGTTCTTC.

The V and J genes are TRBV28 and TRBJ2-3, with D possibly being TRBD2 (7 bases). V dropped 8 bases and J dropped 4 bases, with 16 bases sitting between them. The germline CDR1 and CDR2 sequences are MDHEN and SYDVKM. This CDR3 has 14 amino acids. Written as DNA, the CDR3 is TGTGCCAGCCTTCGTGGGGGGGCCGCAGATACGCAGTATTTT. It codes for CASLRGGAADTQYF.

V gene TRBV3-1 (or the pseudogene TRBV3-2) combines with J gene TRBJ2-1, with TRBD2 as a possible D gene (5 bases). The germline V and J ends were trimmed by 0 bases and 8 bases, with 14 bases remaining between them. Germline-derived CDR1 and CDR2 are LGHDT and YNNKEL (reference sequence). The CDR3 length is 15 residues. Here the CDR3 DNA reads TGTGCCAGCAGCCAAGATGTTGTGGACTCCCATGAGCAGTTCTTC. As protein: CASSQDVVDSHEQFF.

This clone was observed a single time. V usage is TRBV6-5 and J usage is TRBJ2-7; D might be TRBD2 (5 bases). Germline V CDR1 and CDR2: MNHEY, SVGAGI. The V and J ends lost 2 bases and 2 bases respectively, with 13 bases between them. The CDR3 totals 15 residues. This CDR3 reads CASSYAYDGTYEQYF. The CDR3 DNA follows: TGTGCCAGCAGTTACGCCTACGACGGGACCTACGAGCAGTACTTC.

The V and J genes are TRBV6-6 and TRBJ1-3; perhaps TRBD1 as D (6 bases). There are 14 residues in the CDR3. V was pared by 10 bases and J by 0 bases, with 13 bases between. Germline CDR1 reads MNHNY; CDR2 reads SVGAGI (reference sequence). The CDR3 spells CAIADSGSGNTIYF. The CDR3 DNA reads TGTGCCATCGCGGACAGCGGCTCTGGAAACACCATATATTTT.

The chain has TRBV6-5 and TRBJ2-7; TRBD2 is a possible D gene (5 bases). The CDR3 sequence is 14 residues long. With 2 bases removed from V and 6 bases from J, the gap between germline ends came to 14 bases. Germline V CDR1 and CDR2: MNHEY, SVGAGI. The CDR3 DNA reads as TGTGCCAGCAGTTACGAGCGTCCACGGGGCGAGCAGTACTTC. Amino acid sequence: CASSYERPRGEQYF.

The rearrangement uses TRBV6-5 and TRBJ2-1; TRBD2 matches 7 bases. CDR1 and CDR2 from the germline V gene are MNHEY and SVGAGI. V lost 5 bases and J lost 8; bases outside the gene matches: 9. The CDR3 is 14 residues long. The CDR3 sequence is CASSLGLTVDEQFF. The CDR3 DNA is TGTGCCAGCAGTCTGGGACTAACGGTGGATGAGCAGTTCTTC.

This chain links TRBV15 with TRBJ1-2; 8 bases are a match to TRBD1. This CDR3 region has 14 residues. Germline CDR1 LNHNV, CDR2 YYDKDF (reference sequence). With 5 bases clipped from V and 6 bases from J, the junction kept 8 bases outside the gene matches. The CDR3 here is CATSGSGGINGYTF. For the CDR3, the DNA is TGTGCCACCAGCGGATCAGGGGGCATAAATGGCTACACCTTC.

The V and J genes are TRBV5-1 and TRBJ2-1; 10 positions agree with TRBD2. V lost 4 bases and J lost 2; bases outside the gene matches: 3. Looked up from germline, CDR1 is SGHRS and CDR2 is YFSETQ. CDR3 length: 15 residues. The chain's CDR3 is CASSVSGGAYNEQFF. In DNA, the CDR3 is TGCGCCAGCAGCGTGAGCGGGGGGGCCTACAATGAGCAGTTCTTC.

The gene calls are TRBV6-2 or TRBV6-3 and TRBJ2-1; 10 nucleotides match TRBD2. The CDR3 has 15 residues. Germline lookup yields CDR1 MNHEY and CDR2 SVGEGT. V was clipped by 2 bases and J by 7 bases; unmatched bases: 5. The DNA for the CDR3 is TGTGCCAGCAGTTACGAACTAGCGGGATTAAATGAGCAGTTCTTC. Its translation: CASSYELAGLNEQFF.

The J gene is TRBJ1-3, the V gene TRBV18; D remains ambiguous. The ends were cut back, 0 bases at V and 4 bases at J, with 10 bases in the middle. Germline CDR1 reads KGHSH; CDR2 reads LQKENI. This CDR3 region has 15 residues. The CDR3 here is CASSPPSRSGNTIYF. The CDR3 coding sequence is TGTGCCAGCTCACCACCGTCGAGATCGGGAAACACCATATATTTT.

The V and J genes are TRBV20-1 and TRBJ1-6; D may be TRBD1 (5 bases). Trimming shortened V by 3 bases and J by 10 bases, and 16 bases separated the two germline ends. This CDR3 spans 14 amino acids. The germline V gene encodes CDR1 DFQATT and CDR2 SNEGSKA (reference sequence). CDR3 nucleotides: TGCAGTGCTAGTCCGGAGGGACCTAAATCACCCCTCCACTTT. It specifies CSASPEGPKSPLHF.

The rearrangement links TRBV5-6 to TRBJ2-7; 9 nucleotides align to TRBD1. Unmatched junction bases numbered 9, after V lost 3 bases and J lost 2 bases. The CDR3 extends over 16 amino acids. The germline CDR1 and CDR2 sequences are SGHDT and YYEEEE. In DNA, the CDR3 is TGTGCCAGCAGCTCTGGGACAGGGCGGACCACCTACGAGCAGTACTTC. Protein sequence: CASSSGTGRTTYEQYF.

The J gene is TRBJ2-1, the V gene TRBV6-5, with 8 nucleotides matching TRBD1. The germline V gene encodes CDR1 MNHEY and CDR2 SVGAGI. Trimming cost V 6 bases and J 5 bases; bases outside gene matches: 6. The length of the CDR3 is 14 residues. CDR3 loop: CASSSRTGNNEQFF. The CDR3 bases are TGTGCCAGCAGCAGCCGGACAGGGAACAATGAGCAGTTCTTC.